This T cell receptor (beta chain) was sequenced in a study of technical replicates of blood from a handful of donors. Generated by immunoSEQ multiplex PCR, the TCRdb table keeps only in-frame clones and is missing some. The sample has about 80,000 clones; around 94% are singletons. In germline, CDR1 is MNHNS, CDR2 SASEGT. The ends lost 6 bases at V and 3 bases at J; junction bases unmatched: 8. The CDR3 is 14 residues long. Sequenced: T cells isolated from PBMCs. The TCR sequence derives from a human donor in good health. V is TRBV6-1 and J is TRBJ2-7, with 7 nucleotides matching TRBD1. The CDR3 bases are TGTGCCAGCAGGGGTCAAAGGGACAGCTACGAGCAGTACTTC. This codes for CASRGQRDSYEQYF.